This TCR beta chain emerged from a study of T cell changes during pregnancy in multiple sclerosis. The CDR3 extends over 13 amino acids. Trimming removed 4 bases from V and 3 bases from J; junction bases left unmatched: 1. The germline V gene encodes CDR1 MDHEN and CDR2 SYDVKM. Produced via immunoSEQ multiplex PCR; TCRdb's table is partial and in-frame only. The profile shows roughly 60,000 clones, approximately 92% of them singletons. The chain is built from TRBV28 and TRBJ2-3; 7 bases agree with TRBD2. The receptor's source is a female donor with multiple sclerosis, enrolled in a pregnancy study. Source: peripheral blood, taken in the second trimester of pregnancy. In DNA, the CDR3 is TGTGCCAGCAGTTATAGCGGGACAGATACGCAGTATTTT. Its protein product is CASSYSGTDTQYF.